This T cell receptor beta chain was recorded in a study of blood T cell repertoires in COVID-19. Across the whole study: The United States, Italy and Spain were the sources of the acute and convalescent COVID-19 samples. PBMCs, B-cell-depleted T cells, or T cells were the source of the cDNA or gDNA that made up the material.

Trimming removed 5 bases from V and 6 bases from J; junction bases left unmatched: 3. CDR3 size: 11 residues. Germline-derived CDR1 and CDR2 are SQVTM and ANQGSEA. Study processing details: Reference gene primer amplification gave estimated nucleated cell counts. Profiling relied on immunoSEQ multiplex PCR, and the TCRdb table lists in-frame clones only, not all of them. The DNA was the basis for D and trimming; V, J and clone size are from that table. Found here are about 140,000 clones, about 80% of them singletons; the top ten hold 4%. The sequence came from a woman in her sixties with acute or convalescent COVID-19. The V and J genes are TRBV29-1 and TRBJ2-7; 8 bases are a match to TRBD1. The specimen was peripheral blood. The CDR3 is CSVLTGGEQYF. CDR3 sequence (DNA): TGCAGCGTTCTTACAGGGGGCGAGCAGTACTTC.